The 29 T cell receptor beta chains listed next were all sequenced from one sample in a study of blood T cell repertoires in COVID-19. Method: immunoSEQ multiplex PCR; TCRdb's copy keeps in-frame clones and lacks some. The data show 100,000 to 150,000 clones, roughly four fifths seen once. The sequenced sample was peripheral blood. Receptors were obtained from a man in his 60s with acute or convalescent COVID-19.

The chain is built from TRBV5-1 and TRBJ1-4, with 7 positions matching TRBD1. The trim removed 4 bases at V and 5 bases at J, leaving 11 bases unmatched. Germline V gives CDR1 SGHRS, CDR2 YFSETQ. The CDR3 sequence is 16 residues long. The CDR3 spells CASSPSPGQLNEKLFF. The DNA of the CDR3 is TGCGCCAGCAGCCCCAGCCCGGGACAGCTAAATGAAAAACTGTTTTTT.

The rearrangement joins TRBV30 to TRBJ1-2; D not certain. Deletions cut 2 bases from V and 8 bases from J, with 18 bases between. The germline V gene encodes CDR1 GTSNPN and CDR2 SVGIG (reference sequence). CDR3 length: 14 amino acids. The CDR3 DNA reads TGTGCCTGGAGTTATGGACTCCACCTCGGGGGCTACACCTTC. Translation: CAWSYGLHLGGYTF.

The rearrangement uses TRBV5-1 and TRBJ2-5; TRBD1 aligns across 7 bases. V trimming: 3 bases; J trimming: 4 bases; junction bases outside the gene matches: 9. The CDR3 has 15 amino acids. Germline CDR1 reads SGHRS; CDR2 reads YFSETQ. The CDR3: CASSSIPRGRETQYF. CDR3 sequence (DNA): TGCGCCAGCAGCTCAATTCCCAGGGGGAGAGAGACCCAGTACTTC.

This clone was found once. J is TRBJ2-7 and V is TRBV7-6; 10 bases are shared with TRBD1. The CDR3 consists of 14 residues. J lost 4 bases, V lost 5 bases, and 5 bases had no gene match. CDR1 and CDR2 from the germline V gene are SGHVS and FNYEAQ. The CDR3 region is CASSQGTGVYEQYF. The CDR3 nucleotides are TGTGCCAGCAGCCAAGGGACAGGGGTTTACGAGCAGTACTTC.

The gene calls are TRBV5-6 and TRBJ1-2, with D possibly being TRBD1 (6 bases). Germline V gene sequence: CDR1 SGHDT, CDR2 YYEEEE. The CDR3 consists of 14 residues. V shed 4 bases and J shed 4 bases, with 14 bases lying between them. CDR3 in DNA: TGTGCCAGCAGCCCCTTACAGGGCATCTATGGCTACACCTTC. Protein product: CASSPLQGIYGYTF.

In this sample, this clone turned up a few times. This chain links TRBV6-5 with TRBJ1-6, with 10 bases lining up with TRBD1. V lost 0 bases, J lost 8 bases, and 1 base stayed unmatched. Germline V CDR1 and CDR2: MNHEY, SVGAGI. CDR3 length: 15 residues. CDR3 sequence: CASSYSGTGDSPLHF. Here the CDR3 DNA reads TGTGCCAGCAGTTACTCCGGGACAGGGGATTCACCCCTCCACTTT.

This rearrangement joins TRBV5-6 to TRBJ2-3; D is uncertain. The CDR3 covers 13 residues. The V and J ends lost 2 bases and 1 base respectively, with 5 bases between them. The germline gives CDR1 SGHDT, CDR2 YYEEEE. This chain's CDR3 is CASSFRGTDTQYF. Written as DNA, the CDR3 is TGTGCCAGCAGCTTTAGAGGCACAGATACGCAGTATTTT. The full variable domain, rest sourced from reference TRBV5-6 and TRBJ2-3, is DAGVTQSPTHLIKTRGQQVTLRCSPKSGHDTVSWYQQALGQGPQFIFQYYEEEERQRGNFPDRFSGHQFPNYSSELNVNALLLGDSALYLCASSFRGTDTQYFGPGTRLTVL.

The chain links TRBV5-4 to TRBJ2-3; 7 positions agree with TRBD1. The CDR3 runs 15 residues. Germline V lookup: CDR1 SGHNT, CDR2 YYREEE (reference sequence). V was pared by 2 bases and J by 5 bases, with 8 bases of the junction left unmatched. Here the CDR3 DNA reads TGTGCCAGCAGCTTCCGGCAGGGGGTTGGAGATACGCAGTATTTT. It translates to CASSFRQGVGDTQYF. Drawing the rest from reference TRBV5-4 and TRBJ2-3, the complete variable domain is ETGVTQSPTHLIKTRGQQVTLRCSSQSGHNTVSWYQQALGQGPQFIFQYYREEENGRGNFPPRFSGLQFPNYSSELNVNALELDDSALYLCASSFRQGVGDTQYFGPGTRLTVL.

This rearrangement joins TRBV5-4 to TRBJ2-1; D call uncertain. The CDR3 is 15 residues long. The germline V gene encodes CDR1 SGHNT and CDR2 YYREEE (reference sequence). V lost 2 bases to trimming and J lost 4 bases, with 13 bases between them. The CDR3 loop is CASSFAGGLYNEQFF. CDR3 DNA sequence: TGTGCCAGCAGCTTTGCCGGTGGGCTTTACAATGAGCAGTTCTTC.

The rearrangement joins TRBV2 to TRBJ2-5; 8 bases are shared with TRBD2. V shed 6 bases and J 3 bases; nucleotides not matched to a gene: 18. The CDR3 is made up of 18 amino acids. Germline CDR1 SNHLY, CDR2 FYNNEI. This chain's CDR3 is CASSPIGTSGQQKETQYF. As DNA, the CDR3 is TGTGCCAGCAGCCCCATCGGCACTAGCGGACAACAAAAAGAGACCCAGTACTTC. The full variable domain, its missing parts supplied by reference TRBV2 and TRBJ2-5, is EPEVTQTPSHQVTQMGQEVILRCVPISNHLYFYWYRQILGQKVEFLVSFYNNEISEKSEIFDDQFSVERPDGSNFTLKIRSTKLEDSAMYFCASSPIGTSGQQKETQYFGPGTRLLVL.

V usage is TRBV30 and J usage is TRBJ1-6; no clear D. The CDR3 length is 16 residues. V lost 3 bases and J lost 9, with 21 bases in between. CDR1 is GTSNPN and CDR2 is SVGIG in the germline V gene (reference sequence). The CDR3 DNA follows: TGTGCCTGGAGCGCCCACGACACCCCGGGAGGTTCACCCCTCCACTTT. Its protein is CAWSAHDTPGGSPLHF.

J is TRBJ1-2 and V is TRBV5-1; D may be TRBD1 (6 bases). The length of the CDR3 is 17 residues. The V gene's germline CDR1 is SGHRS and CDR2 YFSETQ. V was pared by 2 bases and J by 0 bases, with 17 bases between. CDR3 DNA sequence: TGCGCCAGCAGCTTCGGCCATCAGGGGTCCTCTAACTATGGCTACACCTTC. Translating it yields CASSFGHQGSSNYGYTF.

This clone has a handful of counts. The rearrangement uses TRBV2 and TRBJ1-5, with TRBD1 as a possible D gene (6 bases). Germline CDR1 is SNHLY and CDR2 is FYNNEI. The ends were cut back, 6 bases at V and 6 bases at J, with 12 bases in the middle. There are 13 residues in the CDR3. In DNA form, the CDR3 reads TGTGCCAGCAGCGTACAGGGCTCTCAGCCCCAGCATTTT. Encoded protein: CASSVQGSQPQHF.

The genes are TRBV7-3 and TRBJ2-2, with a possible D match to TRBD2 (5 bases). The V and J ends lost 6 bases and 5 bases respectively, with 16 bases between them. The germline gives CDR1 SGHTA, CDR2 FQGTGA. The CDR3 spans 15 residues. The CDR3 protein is CASRTFSEGTGELFF. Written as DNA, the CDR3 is TGTGCCAGCAGGACATTTAGCGAAGGGACCGGGGAGCTGTTTTTT. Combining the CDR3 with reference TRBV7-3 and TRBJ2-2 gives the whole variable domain GAGVSQTPSNKVTEKGKYVELRCDPISGHTALYWYRQSLGQGPEFLIYFQGTGAADDSGLPNDRFFAVRPEGSVSTLKIQRTERGDSAVYLCASRTFSEGTGELFFGEGSRLTVL.

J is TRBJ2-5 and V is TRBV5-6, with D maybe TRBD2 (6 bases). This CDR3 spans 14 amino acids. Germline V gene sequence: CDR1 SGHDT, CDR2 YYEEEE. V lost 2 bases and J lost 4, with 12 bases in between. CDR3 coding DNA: TGTGCCAGCAGCTTAACAGCGGGTGGAGAGACCCAGTACTTC. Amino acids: CASSLTAGGETQYF.

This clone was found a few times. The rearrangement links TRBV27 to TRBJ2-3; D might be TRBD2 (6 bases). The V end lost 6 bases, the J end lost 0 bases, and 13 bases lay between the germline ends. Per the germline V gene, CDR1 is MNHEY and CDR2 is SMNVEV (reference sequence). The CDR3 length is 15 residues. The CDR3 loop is CASRRRETSTDTQYF. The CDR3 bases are TGTGCCAGCAGAAGGCGGGAAACTAGCACAGATACGCAGTATTTT.

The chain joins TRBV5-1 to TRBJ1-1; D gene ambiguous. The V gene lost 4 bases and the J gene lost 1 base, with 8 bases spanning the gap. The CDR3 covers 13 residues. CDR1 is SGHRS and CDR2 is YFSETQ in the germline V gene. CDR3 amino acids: CASSVGGNTEAFF. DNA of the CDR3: TGCGCCAGCAGCGTCGGAGGGAACACTGAAGCTTTCTTT.

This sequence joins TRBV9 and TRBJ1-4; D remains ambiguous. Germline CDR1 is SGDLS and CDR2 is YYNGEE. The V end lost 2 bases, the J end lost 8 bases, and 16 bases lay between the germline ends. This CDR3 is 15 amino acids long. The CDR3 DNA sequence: TGTGCCAGCAGCGTTGTCTCAGGTTCTGGGGAAAAACTGTTTTTT. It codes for CASSVVSGSGEKLFF.

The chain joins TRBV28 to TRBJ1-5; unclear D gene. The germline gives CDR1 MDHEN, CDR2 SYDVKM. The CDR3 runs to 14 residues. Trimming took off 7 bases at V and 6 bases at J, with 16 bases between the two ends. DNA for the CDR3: TGTGCCAGCATCAGATCAGGTGGAAGTCAGCCCCAGCATTTT. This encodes CASIRSGGSQPQHF.

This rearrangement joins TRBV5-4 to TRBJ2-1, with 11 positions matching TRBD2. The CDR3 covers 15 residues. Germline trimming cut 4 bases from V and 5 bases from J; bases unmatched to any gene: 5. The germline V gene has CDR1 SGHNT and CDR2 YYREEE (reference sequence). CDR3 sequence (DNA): TGTGCCAGCAGCATGACTAGCGGGAAGAACAATGAGCAGTTCTTC. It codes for CASSMTSGKNNEQFF.

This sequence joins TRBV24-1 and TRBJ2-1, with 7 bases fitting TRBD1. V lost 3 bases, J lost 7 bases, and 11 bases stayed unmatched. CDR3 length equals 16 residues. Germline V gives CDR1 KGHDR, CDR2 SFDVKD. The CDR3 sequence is CATSDPTGTEENEQFF. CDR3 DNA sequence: TGTGCCACCAGTGATCCTACCGGGACAGAAGAGAATGAGCAGTTCTTC.

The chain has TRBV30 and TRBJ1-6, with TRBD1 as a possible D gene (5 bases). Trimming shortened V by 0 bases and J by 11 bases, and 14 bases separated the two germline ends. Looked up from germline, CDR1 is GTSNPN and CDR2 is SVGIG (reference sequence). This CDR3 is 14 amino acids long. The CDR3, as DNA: TGTGCCTGGAGTGTGCGGCAGGGAAAGACACCCCTCCACTTT. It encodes CAWSVRQGKTPLHF.

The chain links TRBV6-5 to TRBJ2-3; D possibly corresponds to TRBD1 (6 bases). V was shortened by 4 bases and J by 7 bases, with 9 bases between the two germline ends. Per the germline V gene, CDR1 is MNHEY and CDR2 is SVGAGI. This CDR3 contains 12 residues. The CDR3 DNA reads TGTGCCAGCAGTTTCAGGGGAAATACGCAGTATTTT. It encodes CASSFRGNTQYF.

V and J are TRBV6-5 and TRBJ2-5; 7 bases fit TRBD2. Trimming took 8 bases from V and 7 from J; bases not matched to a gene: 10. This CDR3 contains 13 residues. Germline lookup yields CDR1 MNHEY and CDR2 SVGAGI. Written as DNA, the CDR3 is TGTGCCAGCGGGGGGAGGGATTGGGTGACCCAGTACTTC. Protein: CASGGRDWVTQYF.

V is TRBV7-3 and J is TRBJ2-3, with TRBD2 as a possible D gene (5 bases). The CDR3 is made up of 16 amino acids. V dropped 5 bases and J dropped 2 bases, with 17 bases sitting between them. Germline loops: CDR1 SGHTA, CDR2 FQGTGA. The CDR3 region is CASSRAAGRVTDTQYF. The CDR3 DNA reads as TGTGCCAGCAGCCGCGCGGCGGGCCGTGTCACAGATACGCAGTATTTT.

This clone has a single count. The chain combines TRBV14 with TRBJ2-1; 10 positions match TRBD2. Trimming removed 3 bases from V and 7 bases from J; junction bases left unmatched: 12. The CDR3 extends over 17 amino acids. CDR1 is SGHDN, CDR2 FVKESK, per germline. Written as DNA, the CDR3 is TGTGCCAGCAGCCATGACGGACTAGCGGTGACACGGAATGAGCAGTTCTTC. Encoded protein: CASSHDGLAVTRNEQFF. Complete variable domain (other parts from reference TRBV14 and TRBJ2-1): EAGVTQFPSHSVIEKGQTVTLRCDPISGHDNLYWYRRVMGKEIKFLLHFVKESKQDESGMPNNRFLAERTGGTYSTLKVQPAELEDSGVYFCASSHDGLAVTRNEQFFGPGTRLTVL.

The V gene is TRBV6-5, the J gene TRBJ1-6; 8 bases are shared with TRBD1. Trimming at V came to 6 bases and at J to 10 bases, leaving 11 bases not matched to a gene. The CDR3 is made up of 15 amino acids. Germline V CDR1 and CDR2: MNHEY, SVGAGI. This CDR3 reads CASRAPGGVDSPLHF. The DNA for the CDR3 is TGTGCCAGCAGGGCCCCAGGGGGCGTAGACTCACCCCTCCACTTT.

CDR3 nucleotide sequence: TGTGCCTGGAGTAGGAATTTCGGGGATGGCTACACCTTC. As protein: CAWSRNFGDGYTF. This sequence joins TRBV30 and TRBJ1-2; D gene uncertain. V shed 2 bases and J shed 6 bases, with 13 bases lying between them. Looked up from germline, CDR1 is GTSNPN and CDR2 is SVGIG (reference sequence). There are 13 residues in the CDR3.

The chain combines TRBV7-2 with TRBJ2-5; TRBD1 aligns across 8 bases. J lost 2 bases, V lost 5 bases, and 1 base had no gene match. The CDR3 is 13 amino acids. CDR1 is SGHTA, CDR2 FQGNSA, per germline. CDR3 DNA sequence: TGTGCCAGCAGCCGGGACAGGCAAGAGACCCAGTACTTC. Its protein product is CASSRDRQETQYF.